A selection of T cell receptor beta chains follows, all from one sample in a study of shared clonotypes between healthy human individuals. Method: immunoSEQ multiplex PCR; TCRdb's copy keeps in-frame clones and lacks some. This repertoire shows more than 450,000 clones, about four fifths found once; its top ten account for about an eighth. Material for sequencing was PBMCs. The receptors shown here come from a woman between 35 and 50 years old in good health. Some clones in this sample may be carry-over from other donors' samples. Each CDR3 is given with its conserved first and last residue. The D gene is left open where the match is weak. Size values are once, few and many counts, or a class for expanded clones, and some rows have none.

>.|.|TRBV5-1|TRBJ2-3
CASSLGDTTDTQYF
TGCGCCAGCAGCTTGGGGGACACCACAGATACGCAGTATTTT
>.|TRBD1|TRBV29-1|TRBJ2-3
CSVLPSRTGSTDTQYF
TGCAGCGTGCTTCCCTCTCGGACAGGGAGCACAGATACGCAGTATTTT
>.|TRBD2|TRBV13|TRBJ2-1
CASSWLAASSYNEQFF
TGTGCCAGCAGCTGGCTAGCGGCGAGCTCCTACAATGAGCAGTTCTTC
>.|TRBD1|TRBV6-5|TRBJ1-2
CASRGDRDSNYGYTF
TGTGCCAGCAGAGGGGACCGGGACAGCAACTATGGCTACACCTTC
>.|TRBD2|TRBV28|TRBJ2-3
CASPPAGGRFSTDTQYF
TGTGCCAGCCCCCCCGCGGGCGGGAGGTTTAGCACAGATACGCAGTATTTT
>.|.|TRBV28|TRBJ1-5
CASRVWGGNQPQHF
TGTGCCAGCCGGGTCTGGGGAGGCAATCAGCCCCAGCATTTT
>.|.|TRBV28|TRBJ1-2
CASSFKPYGYTF
TGTGCCAGCAGTTTTAAGCCCTATGGCTACACCTTC
>few|.|TRBV7-9|TRBJ2-1
CASSYPGGTEQFF
TGTGCCAGCAGCTACCCAGGGGGGACTGAGCAGTTCTTC
>.|TRBD1|TRBV7-2|TRBJ2-1
CASSQDRDREQFF
TGTGCCAGCAGCCAGGACCGGGACAGGGAGCAGTTCTTC
>.|.|TRBV29-1|TRBJ1-4
CSVGRVSGNEKLFF
TGCAGCGTTGGCAGGGTATCGGGTAATGAAAAACTGTTTTTT
>.|.|TRBV18|TRBJ2-1
CASSPRIGDEQFF
TGTGCCAGCTCGCCCCGGATCGGCGATGAGCAGTTCTTC
>.|.|TRBV6-6|TRBJ1-3
CASSYSSGNTIYF
TGTGCCAGCAGTTACAGCTCTGGAAACACCATATATTTT
>.|.|TRBV14|TRBJ2-7
CASSQDRSGLRGEQYF
TGTGCCAGCAGCCAAGATCGTAGCGGTCTGCGGGGCGAGCAGTACTTC